These T cell receptor beta chains were read from a single sample in a study of cytomegalovirus exposure and HLA in healthy donors. The table came from immunoSEQ multiplex PCR; TCRdb's copy has only in-frame clones and leaves some out. The repertoire consists of roughly 110,000 clones, with about two thirds occurring once and the leading ten covering about 0.84%. Specimen: PBMCs. These receptors were obtained from a boy between 10 and 17 years old in good health and CMV-seronegative. The CDR3 runs from the conserved cysteine through the conserved F or W. Each record gives: V gene, clone size, J gene, D gene, CDR3 DNA, CDR3 protein. The D gene is left open where the match is weak. Some rows mark clone size as missing; the rest say once, few, many or name a class of expanded clone.

>TRBV7-6|-|TRBJ2-1|-
TGTGCCAGCAGCTTAGCGCCGGGACTTGTGGATGAGCAGTTCTTC
CASSLAPGLVDEQFF
>TRBV11-3|-|TRBJ2-1|TRBD2
TGTGCCAGCAGCCCCGGCCGGACTAGCGGTCACAATGAGCAGTTCTTC
CASSPGRTSGHNEQFF
>TRBV12-5|-|TRBJ2-7|-
TGTGCTAGTGGTCTCCCGCGGATCTTGATGGACTTC
CASGLPRILMDF
>TRBV6-1|-|TRBJ1-4|-
TGTGCCAGCAGTCGGGGAGTCTCAACTAATGAAAAACTGTTTTTT
CASSRGVSTNEKLFF
>TRBV30|-|TRBJ2-5|TRBD1
TGTGCCTGGAGTTCCGGGACAGTCTTCGAAGAGACCCAGTACTTC
CAWSSGTVFEETQYF
>TRBV6-6|-|TRBJ1-4|-
TGTGCCAGCAGTACGGGCAGGGCAGATGAAAAACTGTTTTTT
CASSTGRADEKLFF
>TRBV5-4|-|TRBJ2-7|TRBD1
TGTGCCAGCAGCTACCATAGGGACAGGGCGGAGCAGTACTTC
CASSYHRDRAEQYF
>TRBV29-1|few|TRBJ2-7|-
TGCAGCGTTGATGGGGGGGCTGACGAGCAGTACTTC
CSVDGGADEQYF
>TRBV21-1|-|TRBJ2-2|-
TGTGCCAGCAGTCTGAACACCGGGGAGCTGTTTTTT
CASSLNTGELFF
>TRBV6-1|-|TRBJ1-2|-
TGTGCCAGCAGTGTGACCGGGGTCGGTGGATACTTATACGGCTACACCTTC
CASSVTGVGGYLYGYTF
>TRBV13|-|TRBJ2-7|-
TGTGCCAGCAGCTCCGGACTGAGGACCTACGAGCAGTACTTC
CASSSGLRTYEQYF
>TRBV4-3|-|TRBJ2-2|TRBD2
TGCGCCAGCAGGCCCGGGACTATGAACACCGGGGAGCTGTTTTTT
CASRPGTMNTGELFF
>TRBV7-2|-|TRBJ1-3|-
TGTGCCAGCAGCTCTCACAGGGGAAACACCATATATTTT
CASSSHRGNTIYF
>TRBV5-1|few|TRBJ2-7|TRBD2
TGCGCCAGCAGCTTGGCTGCGGGAGGGCCGTACGAGCAGTACTTC
CASSLAAGGPYEQYF
>TRBV4-3|-|TRBJ1-1|-
TGCGCCAGCAGCCTAGGGGCGGGGGAAGCGTACACGGCTTTCTTT
CASSLGAGEAYTAFF
>TRBV5-6|-|TRBJ2-7|-
TGTGCCAGCAGCCGGGGACATAGCTACGAGCAGTACTTC
CASSRGHSYEQYF
>TRBV19|-|TRBJ1-4|TRBD1
TGTGCCAGTAGTTATAGGACAGGGGTTGAAAAACTGTTTTTT
CASSYRTGVEKLFF
>TRBV4-3|-|TRBJ1-2|-
TGCGCCAGCAGCCAAGTCGAGGGGGAGAGGGGCTACACCTTC
CASSQVEGERGYTF
>TRBV5-1|few|TRBJ2-5|TRBD2
TGCGCCAGCAGCTTATCAGCGGGGGGGCTTGAGACCCAGTACTTC
CASSLSAGGLETQYF
>TRBV7-9|-|TRBJ1-2|TRBD1
TGTGCCAGCAGCTTACAAGGACCCGACAGGGCCTATGGCTACACCTTC
CASSLQGPDRAYGYTF
>TRBV6-5|-|TRBJ2-5|TRBD1
TGTGCCAGCAGTCCCGGGACAGGAGAAGAGACCCAGTACTTC
CASSPGTGEETQYF
>TRBV12-5|-|TRBJ2-1|TRBD2
TGTGCTAGTGGTTCGGCGAAGACTAGCGGGGGTTACAATGAGCAGTTCTTC
CASGSAKTSGGYNEQFF